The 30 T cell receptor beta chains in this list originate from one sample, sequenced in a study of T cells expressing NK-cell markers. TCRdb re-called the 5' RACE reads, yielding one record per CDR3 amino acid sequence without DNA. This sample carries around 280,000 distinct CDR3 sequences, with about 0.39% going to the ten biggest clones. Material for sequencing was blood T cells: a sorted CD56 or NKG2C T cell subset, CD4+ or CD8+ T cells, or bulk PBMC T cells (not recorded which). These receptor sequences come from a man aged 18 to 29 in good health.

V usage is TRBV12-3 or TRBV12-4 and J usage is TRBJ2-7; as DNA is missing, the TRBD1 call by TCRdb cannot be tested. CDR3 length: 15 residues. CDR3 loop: CASSPPGRVTNEQYF.

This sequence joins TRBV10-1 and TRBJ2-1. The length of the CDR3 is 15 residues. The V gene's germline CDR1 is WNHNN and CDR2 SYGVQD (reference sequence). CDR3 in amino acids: CASSEPGVGNAEQFF.

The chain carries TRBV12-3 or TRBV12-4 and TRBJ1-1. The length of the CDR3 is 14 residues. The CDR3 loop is CASSLLFSDTEAFF.

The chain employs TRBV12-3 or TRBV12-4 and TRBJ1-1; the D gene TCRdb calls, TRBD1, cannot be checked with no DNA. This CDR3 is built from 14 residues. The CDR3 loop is CASSLDTSVFGAFF.

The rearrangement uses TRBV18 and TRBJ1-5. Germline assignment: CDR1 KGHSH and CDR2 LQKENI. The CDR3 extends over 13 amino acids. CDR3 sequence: CASSPAGNQPQHF. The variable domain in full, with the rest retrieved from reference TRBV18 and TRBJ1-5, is NAGVMQNPRHLVRRRGQEARLRCSPMKGHSHVYWYRQLPEEGLKFMVYLQKENIIDESGMPKERFSAEFPKEGPSILRIQQVVRGDSAAYFCASSPAGNQPQHFGDGTRLSIL.

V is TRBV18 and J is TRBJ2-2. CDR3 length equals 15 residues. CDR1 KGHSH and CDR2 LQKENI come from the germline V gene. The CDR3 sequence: CASSPPRGYTGELFF.

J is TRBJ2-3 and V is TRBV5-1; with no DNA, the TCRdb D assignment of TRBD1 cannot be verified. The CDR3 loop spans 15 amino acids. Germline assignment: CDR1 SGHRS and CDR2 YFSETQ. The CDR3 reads CASSLGVAPTDTQYF.

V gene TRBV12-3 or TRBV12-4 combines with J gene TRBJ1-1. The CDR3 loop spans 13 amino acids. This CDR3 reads CASSFSGEGKAFF.

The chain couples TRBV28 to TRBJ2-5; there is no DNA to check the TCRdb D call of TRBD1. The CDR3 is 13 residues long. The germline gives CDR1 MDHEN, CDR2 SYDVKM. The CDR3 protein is CASRTGAQETQYF. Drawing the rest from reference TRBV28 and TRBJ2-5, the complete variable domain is DVKVTQSSRYLVKRTGEKVFLECVQDMDHENMFWYRQDPGLGLRLIYFSYDVKMKEKGDIPEGYSVSREKKERFSLILESASTNQTSMYLCASRTGAQETQYFGPGTRLLVL.

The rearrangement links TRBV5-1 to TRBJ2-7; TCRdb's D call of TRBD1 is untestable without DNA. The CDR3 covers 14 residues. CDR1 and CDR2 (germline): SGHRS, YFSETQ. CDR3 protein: CASSVGQTFYEQYF.

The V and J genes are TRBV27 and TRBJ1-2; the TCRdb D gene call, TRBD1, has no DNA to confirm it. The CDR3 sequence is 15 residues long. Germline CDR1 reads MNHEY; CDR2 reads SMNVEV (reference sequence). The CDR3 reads CASSTSRGTVYGYTF.

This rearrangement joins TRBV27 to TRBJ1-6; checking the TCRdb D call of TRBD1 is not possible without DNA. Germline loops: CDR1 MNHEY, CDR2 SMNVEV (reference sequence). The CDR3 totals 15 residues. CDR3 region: CASSQLRQGNSPLHF.

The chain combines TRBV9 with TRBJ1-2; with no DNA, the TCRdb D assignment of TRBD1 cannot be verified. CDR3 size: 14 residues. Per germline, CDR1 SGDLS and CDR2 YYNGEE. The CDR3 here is CASSVQTGGYGYTF.

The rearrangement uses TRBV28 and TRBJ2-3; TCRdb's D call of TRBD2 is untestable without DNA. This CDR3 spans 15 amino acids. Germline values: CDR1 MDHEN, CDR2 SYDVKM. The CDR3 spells CASSYSGGGTDTQYF.

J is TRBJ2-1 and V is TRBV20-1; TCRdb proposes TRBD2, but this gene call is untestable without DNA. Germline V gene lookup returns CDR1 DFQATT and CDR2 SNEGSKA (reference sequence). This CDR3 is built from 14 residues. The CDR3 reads CSASYTSGRSEQFF.

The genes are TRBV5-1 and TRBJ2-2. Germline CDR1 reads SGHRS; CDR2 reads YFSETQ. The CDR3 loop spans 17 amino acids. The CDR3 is CASSLGLSSGNIGELFF.

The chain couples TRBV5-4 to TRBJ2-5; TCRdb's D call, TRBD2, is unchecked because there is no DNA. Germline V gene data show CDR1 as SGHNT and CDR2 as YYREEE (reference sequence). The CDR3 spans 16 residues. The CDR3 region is CASSLGLAGDGETQYF.

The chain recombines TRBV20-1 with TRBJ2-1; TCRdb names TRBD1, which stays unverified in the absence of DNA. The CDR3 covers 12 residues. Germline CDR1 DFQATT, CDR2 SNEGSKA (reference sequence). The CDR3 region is CSAPGREGEQFF.

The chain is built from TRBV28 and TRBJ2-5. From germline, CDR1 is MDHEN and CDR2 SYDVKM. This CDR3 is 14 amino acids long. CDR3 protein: CASSLVEFGETQYF.

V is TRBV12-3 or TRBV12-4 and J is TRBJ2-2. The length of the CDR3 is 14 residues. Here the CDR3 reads CASSFVVSTGELFF.

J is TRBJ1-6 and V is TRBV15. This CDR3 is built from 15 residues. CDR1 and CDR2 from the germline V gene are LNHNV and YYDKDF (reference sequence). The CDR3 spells CATSREGLRDSPLHF.

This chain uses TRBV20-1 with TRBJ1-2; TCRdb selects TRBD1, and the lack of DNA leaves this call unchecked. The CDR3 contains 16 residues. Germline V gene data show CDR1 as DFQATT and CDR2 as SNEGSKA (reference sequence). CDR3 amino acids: CSARDRDAPLNYGYTF.

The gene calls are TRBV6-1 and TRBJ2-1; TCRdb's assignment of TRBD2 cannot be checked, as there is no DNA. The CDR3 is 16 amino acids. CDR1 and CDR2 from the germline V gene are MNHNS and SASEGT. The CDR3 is CASSPPKSGAYNEQFF.

This chain's CDR3 is CARTSEETQYF. The rearrangement uses TRBV27 and TRBJ2-5. Germline loops: CDR1 MNHEY, CDR2 SMNVEV (reference sequence). CDR3 size: 11 residues.

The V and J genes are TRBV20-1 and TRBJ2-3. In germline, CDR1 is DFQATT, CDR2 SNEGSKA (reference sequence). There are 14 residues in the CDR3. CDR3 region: CSASKNPSTDTQYF.

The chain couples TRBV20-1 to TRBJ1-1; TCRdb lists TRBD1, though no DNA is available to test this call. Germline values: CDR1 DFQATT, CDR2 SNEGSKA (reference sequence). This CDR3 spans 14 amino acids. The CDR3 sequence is CSAGRGVMNTEAFF.

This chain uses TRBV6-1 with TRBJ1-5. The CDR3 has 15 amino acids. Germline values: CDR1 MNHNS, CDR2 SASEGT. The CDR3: CASSEMGNSNQPQHF.

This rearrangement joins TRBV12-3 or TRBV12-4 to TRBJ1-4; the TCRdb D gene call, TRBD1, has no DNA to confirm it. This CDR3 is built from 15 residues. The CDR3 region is CASSTYRVASEKLFF.

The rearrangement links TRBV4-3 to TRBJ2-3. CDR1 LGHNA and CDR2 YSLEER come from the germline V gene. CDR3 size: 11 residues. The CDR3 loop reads CASSQGAEQYF.

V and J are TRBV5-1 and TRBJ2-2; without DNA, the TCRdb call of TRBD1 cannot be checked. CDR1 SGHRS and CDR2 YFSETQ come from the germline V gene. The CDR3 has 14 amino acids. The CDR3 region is CASSLATGAGELFF. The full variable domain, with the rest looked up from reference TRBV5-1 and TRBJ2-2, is KAGVTQTPRYLIKTRGQQVTLSCSPISGHRSVSWYQQTPGQGLQFLFEYFSETQRNKGNFPGRFSGRQFSNSRSEMNVSTLELGDSALYLCASSLATGAGELFFGEGSRLTVL.